The 10 T cell receptor beta chains listed next were all sequenced from one sample in a study of CD8+ T cells in alopecia areata. Treatment denoted: oral pan-JAK inhibitor, 5-10 mg twice daily. After isolation, RNA underwent reverse transcription to generate cDNA as the sequencing template. Produced via immunoSEQ multiplex PCR; TCRdb's table is partial and in-frame only. The sample consists of about 190,000 clones, roughly 50% of them appearing once. The sequenced sample was CD8+ T cells sorted from blood, obtained at week 24, from a patient treated with tofacitinib. These receptors came from a human donor with alopecia areata.

This clone has just a few counts. The rearrangement uses TRBV30 and TRBJ2-1; D remains ambiguous. This CDR3 contains 12 residues. Germline-derived CDR1 and CDR2 are GTSNPN and SVGIG (reference sequence). V was cut by 0 bases and J by 5 bases, with 5 bases left in between. CDR3 sequence: CAWSVVNNEQFF. The CDR3 nucleotides read TGTGCCTGGAGTGTAGTGAACAATGAGCAGTTCTTC.

The V gene is TRBV11-2, the J gene TRBJ1-2; D gene uncertain. The CDR3 totals 14 residues. Trimming removed 3 bases at V and 4 bases at J, with 12 bases between. The germline CDR1 and CDR2 sequences are SGHAT and FQNNGV. CDR3 protein: CASSFSPSSYGYTF. The CDR3 nucleotides read TGTGCCAGCAGCTTTTCGCCGTCGAGCTATGGCTACACCTTC.

The chain uses TRBV29-1 and TRBJ1-2, with a weak D call TRBD1 (5 bases). Germline V lookup: CDR1 SQVTM, CDR2 ANQGSEA. The CDR3 sequence is 13 residues long. Trimming shortened V by 1 base and J by 6 bases, and 12 bases separated the two germline ends. The CDR3 loop reads CSVEAGLKDGYTF. The CDR3 region has the DNA TGCAGCGTTGAAGCAGGGCTCAAGGATGGCTACACCTTC.

J is TRBJ2-3 and V is TRBV27; unclear D gene. Trimming pared 0 bases from V and 4 bases from J, leaving 11 bases between. Germline loops: CDR1 MNHEY, CDR2 SMNVEV (reference sequence). This CDR3 has 15 residues. Here the CDR3 DNA reads TGTGCCAGCAGTTTATCGATGCAGGATGCAGATACGCAGTATTTT. Its protein is CASSLSMQDADTQYF.

The rearrangement joins TRBV7-2 to TRBJ1-1; possibly TRBD1 for D (5 bases). The CDR3 has 14 amino acids. Trimming stripped 5 bases from V and 3 bases from J, with 13 bases between. CDR1 and CDR2 from the germline V gene are SGHTA and FQGNSA. The CDR3 nucleotides are TGTGCCAGCAGCGCGTACGACAGATACACTGAAGCTTTCTTT. This codes for CASSAYDRYTEAFF. The variable domain in full, completed from reference TRBV7-2 and TRBJ1-1, reads GAGVSQSPSNKVTEKGKDVELRCDPISGHTALYWYRQSLGQGLEFLIYFQGNSAPDKSGLPSDRFSAERTGGSVSTLTIQRTQQEDSAVYLCASSAYDRYTEAFFGQGTRLTVV.

The chain carries TRBV9 and TRBJ2-2; 7 bases line up with TRBD2. CDR1 and CDR2 (germline): SGDLS, YYNGEE. Trimming took 4 bases from V and 5 from J; bases not matched to a gene: 2. CDR3 size: 13 residues. The CDR3 region has the DNA TGTGCCAGCAGCCCGGGGGGTACCGGGGAGCTGTTTTTT. Translation: CASSPGGTGELFF.

The sample holds many counts of this clone. The CDR3, as DNA: TGTGCCAGCAGCCTATGGGGAAGGACAGGGGTGGATGAGCAGTACTTC. It specifies CASSLWGRTGVDEQYF. The V gene is TRBV7-9, the J gene TRBJ2-7; 9 nucleotides line up with TRBD1. From germline, CDR1 is SEHNR and CDR2 FQNEAQ (reference sequence). The CDR3 spans 16 residues. J gave up 7 bases and V 5 bases, and 15 bases lay outside the gene matches.

The V gene is TRBV30, the J gene TRBJ2-3; the D is unclear. The CDR3 consists of 13 residues. V lost 4 bases to trimming and J lost 4 bases, with 12 bases between them. Germline CDR1 reads GTSNPN; CDR2 reads SVGIG (reference sequence). CDR3 bases: TGTGCCTGGACCCCGGGTGGGGCAGATACGCAGTATTTT. Encoded protein: CAWTPGGADTQYF.

The chain uses TRBV15 and TRBJ2-7; D is uncertain. V was trimmed by 4 bases and J by 6 bases, leaving 10 bases between them. In germline, CDR1 is LNHNV, CDR2 YYDKDF (reference sequence). This CDR3 region has 12 residues. CDR3 bases: TGTGCCACCAGCATACCCGTCGGCGAGCAGTACTTC. It translates to CATSIPVGEQYF.

The CDR3 DNA sequence: TGTGCCAGTAGTACAGACGGGAGCTCCTACAATGAGCAGTTCTTC. Amino acids: CASSTDGSSYNEQFF. The chain combines TRBV19 with TRBJ2-1, with a possible D match to TRBD2 (6 bases). This CDR3 is 15 amino acids long. The V gene lost 4 bases and the J gene lost 0 bases, with 10 bases spanning the gap. The germline V gene encodes CDR1 LNHDA and CDR2 SQIVND (reference sequence). Supplemented by reference TRBV19 and TRBJ2-1, the full variable domain reads DGGITQSPKYLFRKEGQNVTLSCEQNLNHDAMYWYRQDPGQGLRLIYYSQIVNDFQKGDIAEGYSVSREKKESFPLTVTSAQKNPTAFYLCASSTDGSSYNEQFFGPGTRLTVL.